The 2 T cell receptor beta chains reported below all come from one sample, sequenced in a study of T cell changes during pregnancy in multiple sclerosis. Some clones are missing from TCRdb's copy, which holds only in-frame ones; the method was immunoSEQ multiplex PCR. The table shows approximately 30,000 clones, with 85% to 90% occurring only once. This material consisted of CD8+ T cells from peripheral blood mononuclear cells, taken after pregnancy. The receptors originated from a female donor with multiple sclerosis, enrolled in a pregnancy study.

This chain joins TRBV9 and TRBJ1-1; 10 bases fit TRBD1. Per germline, CDR1 SGDLS and CDR2 YYNGEE. The J segment lost 3 bases and the V segment lost 3 bases, leaving 2 bases of the junction unmatched. CDR3 size: 14 residues. Here the CDR3 reads CASSAGQGDTEAFF. As DNA, the CDR3 is TGTGCCAGCAGCGCCGGACAGGGGGACACTGAAGCTTTCTTT.

The V gene is TRBV11-2, the J gene TRBJ1-2; TRBD1 matches at 8 bases. Per germline, CDR1 SGHAT and CDR2 FQNNGV. The CDR3 runs to 17 residues. Trimming at V came to 5 bases and at J to 1 base, leaving 12 bases not matched to a gene. The CDR3 nucleotides are TGTGCCAGCAGCCCCGACAGGGGTCCTTACCATAACTATGGCTACACCTTC. Its translation: CASSPDRGPYHNYGYTF.